A single sample gave rise to the 14 T cell receptor beta chains below, sequenced in a study of beta chain features in type 1 diabetes. Study-wide results and caveats: TCRB CDR3 length was moderately but significantly reduced in all four CD4+ subsets of Type 1 diabetes patients.

The authors reverse transcribed all of the isolated RNA, so sequencing captured expressed TCRB transcripts. Libraries were prepared by immunoSEQ multiplex PCR; TCRdb keeps only in-frame clonotypes and omits some of them. The table shows around 180,000 clones, with 6% to 9% occurring only once. The antigens of these receptors remain unknown. The sequencing input was central memory CD4+ T cells from blood. The receptor set was obtained from a man aged 18 to 29 with type 1 diabetes.

This clone was counted between two and nine times. V is TRBV30 and J is TRBJ1-6; TRBD1 might be the D (6 bases). Germline CDR1 reads GTSNPN; CDR2 reads SVGIG (reference sequence). This CDR3 is built from 13 residues. The CDR3 nucleotides read TGTGCTGCCATCGGACAGATTAATTCACCCCTCCACTTT. Protein product: CAAIGQINSPLHF.

The V gene is TRBV7-8, the J gene TRBJ2-1; 10 bases fit TRBD2. Germline V gene sequence: CDR1 SGHVS, CDR2 FQNEAQ. The CDR3 consists of 16 residues. V was pared by 1 base and J by 9 bases, with 9 bases of the junction left unmatched. CDR3 DNA sequence: TGTGCCAGCAGCTTAGTCGCTAGCGGGAGAGGTGGTGAGCAGTTCTTC. Translated, it gives CASSLVASGRGGEQFF.

This clone showed up just a few times. The V call is TRBV30, the J call TRBJ1-2, with D hard to call. Trimming removed 3 bases at V and 0 bases at J, with 8 bases between. This CDR3 spans 13 amino acids. Germline CDR1 GTSNPN, CDR2 SVGIG (reference sequence). DNA for the CDR3: TGTGCCTGGAGAGGACTAGCTAACTATGGCTACACCTTC. Translation: CAWRGLANYGYTF. Variable domain in full (rest from reference TRBV30 and TRBJ1-2): SQTIHQWPATLVQPVGSPLSLECTVEGTSNPNLYWYRQAAGRGLQLLFYSVGIGQISSEVPQNLSASRPQDRQFILSSKKLLLSDSGFYLCAWRGLANYGYTFGSGTRLTVV.

The rearrangement links TRBV4-1 to TRBJ2-7, with 7 bases identical to TRBD1. With 3 bases clipped from V and 5 bases from J, the junction kept 10 bases outside the gene matches. The CDR3 covers 15 residues. Per the germline V gene, CDR1 is MGHRA and CDR2 is YSYEKL. The CDR3 region is CASSQIIDRVHEQYF. The CDR3 DNA reads as TGCGCCAGCAGCCAGATTATCGACAGGGTGCACGAGCAGTACTTC.

The gene calls are TRBV11-3 and TRBJ2-3; 7 nucleotides line up with TRBD1. Germline loops: CDR1 SGHNT, CDR2 YENEEA. Unmatched junction bases numbered 9, after V lost 3 bases and J lost 0 bases. The CDR3 runs 17 residues. In nucleotides, the CDR3 is TGTGCCAGCAGCTTGGGGCCCGGGACAGATAGCACAGATACGCAGTATTTT. This translates into CASSLGPGTDSTDTQYF.

The V call is TRBV7-8, the J call TRBJ2-7, with D perhaps matching TRBD1 (5 bases). The CDR3 sequence is 18 residues long. V was pared by 5 bases and J by 5 bases, with 28 bases between. Looked up from germline, CDR1 is SGHVS and CDR2 is FQNEAQ. The CDR3 loop reads CASSDPFSFYDSTDEQYF. The CDR3 bases are TGTGCCAGCAGCGATCCCTTTTCCTTTTATGACAGTACCGACGAGCAGTACTTC.

The genes are TRBV2 and TRBJ2-6; TRBD1 agrees at 9 bases. The CDR3 is 18 amino acids. The germline gives CDR1 SNHLY, CDR2 FYNNEI. Trimming removed 5 bases from V and 0 bases from J; junction bases left unmatched: 8. CDR3 region: CASSNPGQGLSGANVLTF. CDR3 DNA: TGTGCCAGCAGTAATCCGGGACAGGGCCTCTCTGGGGCCAACGTCCTGACTTTC.

The chain is built from TRBV18 and TRBJ2-7; possible D gene TRBD1, 6 bases. Trimming removed 3 bases at V and 1 base at J, with 7 bases between. The CDR3 has 13 amino acids. Germline CDR1 and CDR2: KGHSH and LQKENI. The CDR3: CASSPQGSYEQYF. In nucleotides, the CDR3 is TGTGCCAGCTCACCTCAGGGGTCCTACGAGCAGTACTTC. The full variable domain, in which reference TRBV18 and TRBJ2-7 provide the parts outside the CDR3, is NAGVMQNPRHLVRRRGQEARLRCSPMKGHSHVYWYRQLPEEGLKFMVYLQKENIIDESGMPKERFSAEFPKEGPSILRIQQVVRGDSAAYFCASSPQGSYEQYFGPGTRLTVT.

The chain couples TRBV6-6 to TRBJ2-1, with 7 bases matching TRBD2. Germline CDR1 is MNHNY and CDR2 is SVGAGI (reference sequence). The CDR3 length is 13 residues. V trimming: 8 bases; J trimming: 9 bases; junction bases outside the gene matches: 10. The CDR3 sequence is CASGRDPRSEQFF. The CDR3 nucleotides are TGTGCCAGCGGGAGGGACCCCAGAAGTGAGCAGTTCTTC.

This clone was seen a few times. This sequence joins TRBV30 and TRBJ2-1; 9 bases agree with TRBD2. J gave up 6 bases and V 3 bases, and 9 bases lay outside the gene matches. CDR3 length: 15 amino acids. Germline CDR1 reads GTSNPN; CDR2 reads SVGIG (reference sequence). CDR3 DNA sequence: TGTGCCTGGAGGGATCCTAGCGGGACAATCAATGAGCAGTTCTTC. The encoded protein is CAWRDPSGTINEQFF.

The V gene is TRBV19, the J gene TRBJ2-2, with 8 bases identical to TRBD2. V lost 7 bases, J lost 5 bases, and 6 bases stayed unmatched. This CDR3 comprises 14 residues. CDR1 and CDR2 from the germline V gene are LNHDA and SQIVND (reference sequence). The CDR3: CASTREDVTGELFF. DNA of the CDR3: TGTGCCAGTACGCGGGAGGATGTAACCGGGGAGCTGTTTTTT.

The chain is built from TRBV6-5 and TRBJ1-2; 7 nucleotides line up with TRBD1. The V gene's germline CDR1 is MNHEY and CDR2 SVGAGI. CDR3 length equals 14 residues. The CDR3 bases are TGTGCTACCACAGGGGCCGCAGTCAACTATGGCTACACCTTC. It encodes CATTGAAVNYGYTF.

The CDR3 sequence: CASSSPGTGTIHEQYF. CDR3 DNA sequence: TGTGCCAGCAGTTCCCCCGGGACAGGCACGATCCACGAGCAGTACTTC. The V call is TRBV6-6, the J call TRBJ2-7; TRBD1 matches at 8 bases. V was clipped by 4 bases and J by 5 bases; unmatched bases: 13. The CDR3 totals 16 residues. Germline assignment: CDR1 MNHNY and CDR2 SVGAGI (reference sequence).

Turning to this clone: At one end, the junction sequence differs from germline, possibly due to a read error. The V gene is TRBV4-1, the J gene TRBJ2-7, with 9 bases identical to TRBD2. From germline, CDR1 is MGHRA and CDR2 YSYEKL. The CDR3 is made up of 16 amino acids. This CDR3 is CASSQASSGRSYEQYF. CDR3 in DNA: TGCGCCAGCAGCCAAGCCTCGAGCGGGAGGTCCTACGAACAGTACTTC.